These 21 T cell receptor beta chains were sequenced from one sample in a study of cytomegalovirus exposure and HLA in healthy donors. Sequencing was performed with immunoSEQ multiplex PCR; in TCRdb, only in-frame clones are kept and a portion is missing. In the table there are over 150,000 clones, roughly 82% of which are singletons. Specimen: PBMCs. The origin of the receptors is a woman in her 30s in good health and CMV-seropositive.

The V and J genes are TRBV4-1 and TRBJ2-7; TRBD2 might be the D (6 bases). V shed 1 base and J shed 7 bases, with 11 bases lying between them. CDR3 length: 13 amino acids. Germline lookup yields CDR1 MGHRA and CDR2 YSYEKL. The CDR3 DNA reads TGCGCCAGCAGCCAAGCGGCAGGGACTGAGCAGTACTTC. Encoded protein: CASSQAAGTEQYF.

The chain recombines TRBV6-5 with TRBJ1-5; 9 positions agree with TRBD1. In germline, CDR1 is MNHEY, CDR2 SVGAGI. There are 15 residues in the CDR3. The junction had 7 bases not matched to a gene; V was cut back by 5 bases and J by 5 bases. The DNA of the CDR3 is TGTGCCAGCAGTCCCACAGGGGGCTCTTATCAGCCCCAGCATTTT. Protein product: CASSPTGGSYQPQHF.

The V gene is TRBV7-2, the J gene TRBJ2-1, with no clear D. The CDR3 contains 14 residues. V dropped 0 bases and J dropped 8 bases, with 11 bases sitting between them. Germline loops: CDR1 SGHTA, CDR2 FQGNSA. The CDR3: CASSLAASVDEQFF. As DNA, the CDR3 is TGTGCCAGCAGCTTAGCAGCTTCGGTCGATGAGCAGTTCTTC. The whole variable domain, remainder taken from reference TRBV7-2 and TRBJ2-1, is GAGVSQSPSNKVTEKGKDVELRCDPISGHTALYWYRQSLGQGLEFLIYFQGNSAPDKSGLPSDRFSAERTGGSVSTLTIQRTQQEDSAVYLCASSLAASVDEQFFGPGTRLTVL.

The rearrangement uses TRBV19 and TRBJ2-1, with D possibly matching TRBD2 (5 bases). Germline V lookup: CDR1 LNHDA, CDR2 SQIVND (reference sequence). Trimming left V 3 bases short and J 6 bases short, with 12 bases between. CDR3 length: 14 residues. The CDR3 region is CASSIQRTGNEQFF. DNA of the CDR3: TGTGCCAGTAGTATCCAGCGGACTGGCAATGAGCAGTTCTTC.

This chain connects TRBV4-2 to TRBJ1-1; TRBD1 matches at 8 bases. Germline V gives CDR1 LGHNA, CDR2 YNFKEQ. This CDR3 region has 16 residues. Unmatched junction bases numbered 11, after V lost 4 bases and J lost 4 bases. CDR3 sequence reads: CASSPLDREEGTEAFF. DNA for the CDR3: TGTGCCAGCAGCCCATTGGACAGGGAGGAGGGCACTGAAGCTTTCTTT.

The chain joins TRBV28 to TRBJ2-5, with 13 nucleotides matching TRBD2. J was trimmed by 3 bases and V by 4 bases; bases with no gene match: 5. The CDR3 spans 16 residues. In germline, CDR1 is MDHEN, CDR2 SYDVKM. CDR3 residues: CASSSRTSGGKETQYF. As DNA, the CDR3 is TGTGCCAGCAGTTCCCGGACTAGCGGGGGAAAAGAGACCCAGTACTTC. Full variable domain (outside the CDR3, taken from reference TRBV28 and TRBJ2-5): DVKVTQSSRYLVKRTGEKVFLECVQDMDHENMFWYRQDPGLGLRLIYFSYDVKMKEKGDIPEGYSVSREKKERFSLILESASTNQTSMYLCASSSRTSGGKETQYFGPGTRLLVL.

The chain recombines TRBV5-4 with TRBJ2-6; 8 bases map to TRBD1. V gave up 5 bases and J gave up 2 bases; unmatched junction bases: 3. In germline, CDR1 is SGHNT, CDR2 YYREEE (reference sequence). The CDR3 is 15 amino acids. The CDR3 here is CASRQDRAGANVLTF. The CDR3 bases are TGTGCCAGCAGACAGGACAGGGCTGGGGCCAACGTCCTGACTTTC. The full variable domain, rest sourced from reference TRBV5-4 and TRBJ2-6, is ETGVTQSPTHLIKTRGQQVTLRCSSQSGHNTVSWYQQALGQGPQFIFQYYREEENGRGNFPPRFSGLQFPNYSSELNVNALELDDSALYLCASRQDRAGANVLTFGAGSRLTVL.

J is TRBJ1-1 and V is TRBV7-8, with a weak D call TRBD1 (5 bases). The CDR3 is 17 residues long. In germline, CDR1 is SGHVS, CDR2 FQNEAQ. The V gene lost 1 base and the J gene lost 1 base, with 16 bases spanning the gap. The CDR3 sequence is CASSLGRRGKSNTEAFF. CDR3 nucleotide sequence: TGTGCCAGCAGCTTAGGTCGAAGGGGAAAGTCGAACACTGAAGCTTTCTTT.

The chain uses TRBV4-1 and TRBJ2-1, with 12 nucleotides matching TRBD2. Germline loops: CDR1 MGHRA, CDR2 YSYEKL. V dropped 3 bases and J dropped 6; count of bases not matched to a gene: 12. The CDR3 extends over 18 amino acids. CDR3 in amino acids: CASSHGSSGRAPLNEQFF. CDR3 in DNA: TGCGCCAGCAGCCACGGGTCTAGCGGGAGGGCCCCGCTCAATGAGCAGTTCTTC.

CDR3 in DNA: TGTGCCAGCGGGGGGGTAACAACGGTGGCCTACAATGAGCAGTTCTTC. Its protein is CASGGVTTVAYNEQFF. The rearrangement uses TRBV18 and TRBJ2-1; TRBD2 matches 7 bases. V lost 8 bases, J lost 2 bases, and 12 bases stayed unmatched. This CDR3 has 16 residues. Germline V gives CDR1 KGHSH, CDR2 LQKENI.

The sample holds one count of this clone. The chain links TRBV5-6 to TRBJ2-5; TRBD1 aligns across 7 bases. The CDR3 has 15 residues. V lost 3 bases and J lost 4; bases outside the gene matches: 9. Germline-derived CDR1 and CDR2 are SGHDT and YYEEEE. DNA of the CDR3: TGTGCCAGCAGCTACGCCACAGGGGTCGGAGAGACCCAGTACTTC. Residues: CASSYATGVGETQYF.

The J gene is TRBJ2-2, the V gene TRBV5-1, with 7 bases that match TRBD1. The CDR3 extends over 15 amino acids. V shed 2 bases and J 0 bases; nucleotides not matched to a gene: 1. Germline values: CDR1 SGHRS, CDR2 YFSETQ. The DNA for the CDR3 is TGCGCCAGCAGCTTTCAGGGGGCGAACACCGGGGAGCTGTTTTTT. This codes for CASSFQGANTGELFF.

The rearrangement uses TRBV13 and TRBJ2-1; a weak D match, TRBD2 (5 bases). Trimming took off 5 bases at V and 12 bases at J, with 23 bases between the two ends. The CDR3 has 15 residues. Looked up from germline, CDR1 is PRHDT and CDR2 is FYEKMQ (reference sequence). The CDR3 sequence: CASSGGVGRLSVQFF. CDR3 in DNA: TGTGCCAGCAGCGGAGGAGTCGGACGGTTATCCGTGCAGTTCTTC.

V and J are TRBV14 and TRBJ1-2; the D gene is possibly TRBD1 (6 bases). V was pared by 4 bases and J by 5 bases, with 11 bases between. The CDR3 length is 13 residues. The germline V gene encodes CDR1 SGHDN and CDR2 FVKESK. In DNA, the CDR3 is TGTGCCAGCAGCCCACAGGGATTATATGGCTACACCTTC. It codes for CASSPQGLYGYTF.

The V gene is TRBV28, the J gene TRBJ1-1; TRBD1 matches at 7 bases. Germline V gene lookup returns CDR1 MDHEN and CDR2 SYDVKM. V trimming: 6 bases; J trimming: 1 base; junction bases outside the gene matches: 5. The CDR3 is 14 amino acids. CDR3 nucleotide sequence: TGTGCCAGCAGCTCTGGGGACAGGAACACTGAAGCTTTCTTT. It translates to CASSSGDRNTEAFF.

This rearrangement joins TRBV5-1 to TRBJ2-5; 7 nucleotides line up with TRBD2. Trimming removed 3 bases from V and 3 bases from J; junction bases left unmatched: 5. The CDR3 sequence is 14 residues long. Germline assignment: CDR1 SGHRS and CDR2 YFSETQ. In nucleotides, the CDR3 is TGCGCCAGCAGCTCCGCGGGAGCGGAAGAGACCCAGTACTTC. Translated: CASSSAGAEETQYF. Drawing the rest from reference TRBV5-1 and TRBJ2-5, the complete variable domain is KAGVTQTPRYLIKTRGQQVTLSCSPISGHRSVSWYQQTPGQGLQFLFEYFSETQRNKGNFPGRFSGRQFSNSRSEMNVSTLELGDSALYLCASSSAGAEETQYFGPGTRLLVL.

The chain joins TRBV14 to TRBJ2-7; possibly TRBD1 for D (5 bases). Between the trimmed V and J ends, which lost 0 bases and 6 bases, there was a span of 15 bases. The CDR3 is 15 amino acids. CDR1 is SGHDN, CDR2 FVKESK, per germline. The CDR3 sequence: CASSQEAHRGAEQYF. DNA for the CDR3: TGTGCCAGCAGCCAAGAAGCTCACCGTGGGGCCGAGCAGTACTTC. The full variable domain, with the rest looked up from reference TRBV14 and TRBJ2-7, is EAGVTQFPSHSVIEKGQTVTLRCDPISGHDNLYWYRRVMGKEIKFLLHFVKESKQDESGMPNNRFLAERTGGTYSTLKVQPAELEDSGVYFCASSQEAHRGAEQYFGPGTRLTVT.

The CDR3 region has the DNA TGTGCCAGCAGTTTGCGTAAAGAGACCCAGTACTTC. Its translation is CASSLRKETQYF. The chain employs TRBV28 and TRBJ2-5; D not resolved. Germline V gene data show CDR1 as MDHEN and CDR2 as SYDVKM. The germline V and J ends were trimmed by 3 bases and 3 bases, with 5 bases remaining between them. The CDR3 runs to 12 residues.

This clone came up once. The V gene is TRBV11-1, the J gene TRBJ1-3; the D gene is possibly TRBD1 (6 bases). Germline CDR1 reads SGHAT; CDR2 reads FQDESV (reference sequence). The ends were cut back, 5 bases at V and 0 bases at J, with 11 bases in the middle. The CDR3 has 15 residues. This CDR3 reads CASSPTGSSGNTIYF. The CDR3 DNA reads TGTGCCAGCAGCCCGACAGGAAGCTCTGGAAACACCATATATTTT. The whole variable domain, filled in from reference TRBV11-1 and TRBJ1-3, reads EAEVAQSPRYKITEKSQAVAFWCDPISGHATLYWYRQILGQGPELLVQFQDESVVDDSQLPKDRFSAERLKGVDSTLKIQPAELGDSAMYLCASSPTGSSGNTIYFGEGSWLTVV.

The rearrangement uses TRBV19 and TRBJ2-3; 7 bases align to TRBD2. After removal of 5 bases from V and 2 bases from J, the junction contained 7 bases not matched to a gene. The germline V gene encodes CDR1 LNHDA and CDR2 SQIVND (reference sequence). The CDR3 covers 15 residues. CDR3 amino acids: CASSALAPTTDTQYF. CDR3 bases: TGTGCCAGTAGTGCACTAGCGCCGACCACAGATACGCAGTATTTT.

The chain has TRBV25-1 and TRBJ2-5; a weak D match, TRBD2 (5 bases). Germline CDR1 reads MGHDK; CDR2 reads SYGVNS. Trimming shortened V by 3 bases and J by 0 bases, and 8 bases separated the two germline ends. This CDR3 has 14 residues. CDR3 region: CASSDPGYQETQYF. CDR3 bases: TGTGCCAGCAGTGACCCGGGGTACCAAGAGACCCAGTACTTC.